This T cell receptor beta chain was observed in a study of cytomegalovirus exposure and HLA in healthy donors. Whole-study findings and limits: The authors enumerated around 150 TCR beta chains as linked to cytomegalovirus.

Primers included in the PCR were 60 Vbeta and 13 Jbeta primers. Method: immunoSEQ multiplex PCR; TCRdb's copy keeps in-frame clones and lacks some. In the table there are under 200,000 clones, roughly 76% of which are singletons. Concerning this clone itself: No antigen is known for it.

With V trimmed by 8 bases and J by 9 bases, 14 bases remained unmatched. Germline CDR1 reads ENHRY; CDR2 reads SYGVKD. The CDR3 length is 15 residues. The rearrangement joins TRBV10-3 to TRBJ2-2; 8 positions agree with TRBD1. This receptor was taken from a human donor in good health. The sequenced material came from PBMCs. The CDR3 is CAIGKTGDFWRELFF. Written as DNA, the CDR3 is TGTGCCATCGGAAAGACAGGGGATTTTTGGAGGGAGCTGTTTTTT.